This T cell receptor beta chain was captured by sequencing in a study of shared clonotypes between healthy human individuals. Study-wide results and caveats: Sequencing depth was expected to influence donor clonotype sharing.

Remarks on this clone: Its target is unknown.

Profiling relied on immunoSEQ multiplex PCR, and the TCRdb table lists in-frame clones only, not all of them. The repertoire includes over a million clones, approximately 98% of them detected once, and around 0.47% sits in the top ten. This CDR3 spans 15 amino acids. CDR1 and CDR2 from the germline V gene are MNHNY and SVGAGI (reference sequence). V lost 5 bases and J lost 4; bases outside the gene matches: 7. Both subsets, CD45RA+ naive and CD45RA-negative memory, were split from the CD4+ cells. This TCR was sampled from a man in his thirties or forties in good health. Material for sequencing was naive CD4+ T cells sorted from blood. The subset was: CD45RA+ positively selected. J is TRBJ2-7 and V is TRBV6-6; TRBD1 matches at 11 bases. The CDR3 here is CASSAGTGGGYEQYF. As DNA, the CDR3 is TGTGCCAGCAGTGCCGGGACAGGGGGTGGGTACGAGCAGTACTTC.